This passage covers 30 T cell receptor beta chains from one sample sequenced in a study of human T cells and chemical hapten exposure. Time point given: patch test 3, about 24 weeks after DPC sensitization. Described treatment: therapeutic diphenylcyclopropenone sensitization with weekly scalp DPC. TCRdb reprocessed the RACE reads via MiXCR and lists one record per CDR3 protein. The sample contains more than 95,000 distinct CDR3 sequences, roughly a third of which appear only once. The sample here was whole blood, taken in connection with sensitization to the hapten diphenylcyclopropenone (DPC). The origin of the receptors is a middle-aged man with alopecia areata. Some clones in this sample may be carry-over from other donors' samples.

This clonotype showed up many times. As DNA, the CDR3 is TGTGCCAGCAGCCAATCCGACAGGGGTATGCCCCAGCATTTT. This translates into CASSQSDRGMPQHF. The chain combines TRBV4-2 with TRBJ1-5; 8 bases match TRBD1. This CDR3 region has 14 residues. Per the germline V gene, CDR1 is LGHNA and CDR2 is YNFKEQ. V shed 2 bases, J shed 9 bases, and the junction held 6 bases outside the gene matches.

The chain couples TRBV4-3 to TRBJ2-3; D call uncertain. CDR1 and CDR2 (germline): LGHNA, YSLEER. V was cut by 0 bases and J by 0 bases, with 4 bases left in between. This CDR3 is built from 14 residues. The CDR3 DNA reads as TGCGCCAGCAGCCAAGACCTTAGCACAGATACGCAGTATTTT. Its protein is CASSQDLSTDTQYF.

V and J are TRBV4-3 and TRBJ2-1; possibly TRBD1 for D (5 bases). CDR3 size: 15 residues. CDR1 LGHNA and CDR2 YSLEER come from the germline V gene. V lost 3 bases and J lost 10, with 19 bases in between. This CDR3 is CASSQAGSGIGEQFF. DNA for the CDR3: TGCGCCAGCAGCCAGGCTGGATCAGGGATCGGGGAGCAGTTCTTC.

The J gene is TRBJ1-4, the V gene TRBV12-3 or TRBV12-4; TRBD1 matches 9 bases. The J segment lost 4 bases and the V segment lost 5 bases, leaving 5 bases of the junction unmatched. The CDR3 has 15 amino acids. The CDR3 nucleotides read TGTGCCAGCAGTCTACAGGGGGCGGGTAATGAAAAACTGTTTTTT. It specifies CASSLQGAGNEKLFF.

The chain employs TRBV29-1 and TRBJ2-7; TRBD1 might be the D (5 bases). This CDR3 comprises 16 residues. The V end lost 3 bases, the J end lost 1 base, and 19 bases lay between the germline ends. Germline V lookup: CDR1 SQVTM, CDR2 ANQGSEA. The CDR3 here is CSVEGFGQGLSYEQYF. The CDR3, as DNA: TGCAGCGTTGAGGGCTTTGGGCAGGGCCTTTCCTACGAGCAGTACTTC.

The chain recombines TRBV30 with TRBJ2-5; D is undetermined. Germline CDR1 is GTSNPN and CDR2 is SVGIG (reference sequence). V lost 0 bases and J 2 bases, leaving 7 bases between the germline ends. The CDR3 contains 13 residues. CDR3 protein: CAWSVGDQETQYF. The CDR3 region has the DNA TGTGCCTGGAGTGTTGGGGATCAAGAGACCCAGTACTTC.

This clonotype was seen a handful of times. The chain combines TRBV5-1 with TRBJ2-3; 10 bases align to TRBD1. This CDR3 is built from 15 residues. CDR1 and CDR2 from the germline V gene are SGHRS and YFSETQ. With 0 bases clipped from V and 5 bases from J, the junction kept 3 bases outside the gene matches. CDR3 region: CASSLAGQGIDTQYF. CDR3 nucleotides: TGCGCCAGCAGCTTGGCGGGACAGGGGATAGATACGCAGTATTTT.

This clonotype has a handful of counts. This chain joins TRBV6-5 and TRBJ2-7, with D perhaps given as TRBD1 or TRBD2 (6 bases each). There are 14 residues in the CDR3. Germline V lookup: CDR1 MNHEY, CDR2 SVGAGI. V lost 6 bases and J 8 bases, leaving 20 bases between the germline ends. The CDR3 spells CASSRQEGSGKQYV. The CDR3 DNA reads TGTGCCAGCAGCCGACAGGAGGGGAGTGGAAAGCAGTACGTC.

The chain links TRBV29-1 to TRBJ1-4; TRBD1 is a possible D gene (5 bases). The CDR3 sequence is 13 residues long. CDR1 is SQVTM, CDR2 ANQGSEA, per germline. Trimming removed 7 bases at V and 0 bases at J, with 9 bases between. The CDR3 region has the DNA TGCAGCGAGAACAGGACAACTAATGAAAAACTGTTTTTT. Translation gives CSENRTTNEKLFF. The variable domain in full, with the rest retrieved from reference TRBV29-1 and TRBJ1-4, is SAVISQKPSRDICQRGTSLTIQCQVDSQVTMMFWYRQQPGQSLTLIATANQGSEATYESGFVIDKFPISRPNLTFSTLTVSNMSPEDSSIYLCSENRTTNEKLFFGSGTQLSVL.

This clonotype was detected only a few times. The rearrangement uses TRBV28 and TRBJ2-7; 7 bases are shared with TRBD1. The length of the CDR3 is 16 residues. V shed 7 bases and J 3 bases; nucleotides not matched to a gene: 15. The germline gives CDR1 MDHEN, CDR2 SYDVKM. The CDR3, as DNA: TGTGCCAGCACCACAGACAGGGAGTACCGCTACTACGAGCAGTACTTC. Translated, it gives CASTTDREYRYYEQYF.

The chain has TRBV9 and TRBJ2-1; 10 bases map to TRBD1. The junction had 6 bases not matched to a gene; V was cut back by 6 bases and J by 3 bases. Per the germline V gene, CDR1 is SGDLS and CDR2 is YYNGEE. The CDR3 spans 15 residues. Written as DNA, the CDR3 is TGTGCCAGCACCCGGACAGGGGGTGGCTACAATGAGCAGTTCTTC. Translation gives CASTRTGGGYNEQFF.

The V and J genes are TRBV12-3 or TRBV12-4 and TRBJ2-1; no firm D call. V lost 2 bases and J 4 bases, leaving 0 bases between the germline ends. The CDR3 runs to 11 residues. The CDR3 spells CASSLYNEQFF. The CDR3 bases are TGTGCCAGCAGTTTATACAATGAGCAGTTCTTC.

This clonotype has a handful of counts. This chain joins TRBV6-1 and TRBJ2-5, with 9 positions matching TRBD1. Looked up from germline, CDR1 is MNHNS and CDR2 is SASEGT. CDR3 length equals 15 residues. Germline trimming cut 2 bases from V and 8 bases from J; bases unmatched to any gene: 9. The CDR3 region is CASSETGGLGPTQYF. CDR3 DNA sequence: TGTGCCAGCAGTGAAACAGGGGGCTTGGGGCCCACCCAGTACTTC.

This clonotype was found a few times. The chain employs TRBV12-3 or TRBV12-4 and TRBJ1-4; weak D call: TRBD1 (5 bases). CDR3 size: 14 residues. Trimming took off 6 bases at V and 4 bases at J, with 12 bases between the two ends. The CDR3, as DNA: TGTGCCAGCAGAGAGGGACTGAATAATGAAAAACTGTTTTTT. The encoded protein is CASREGLNNEKLFF.

The chain combines TRBV28 with TRBJ2-7; unclear D gene. Germline V CDR1 and CDR2: MDHEN, SYDVKM. V was pared by 5 bases and J by 7 bases, with 15 bases between. The CDR3 extends over 13 amino acids. CDR3 bases: TGTGCCAGCAGTCCAGGTCCCTCTATGGAGCAGTACTTC. Protein sequence: CASSPGPSMEQYF.

This clonotype was seen only a few times. The chain links TRBV7-2 to TRBJ2-5; no clear D. Trimming left V 5 bases short and J 5 bases short, with 15 bases between. The CDR3 is made up of 14 amino acids. The V gene's germline CDR1 is SGHTA and CDR2 FQGNSA. The CDR3 spells CASSPTPRRETQYF. The DNA of the CDR3 is TGTGCCAGCAGCCCGACTCCCCGAAGGGAGACCCAGTACTTC.

The V gene is TRBV4-1, the J gene TRBJ2-4, with D perhaps assigned TRBD1 or TRBD2 (7 bases each). CDR1 is MGHRA and CDR2 is YSYEKL in the germline V gene. Between the trimmed V and J ends, which lost 1 base and 0 bases, there was a span of 16 bases. The CDR3 loop spans 18 amino acids. CDR3 sequence reads: CASSQGRGRELAKNIQYF. CDR3 sequence (DNA): TGCGCCAGCAGCCAAGGGAGGGGGCGGGAGCTAGCCAAAAACATTCAGTACTTC.

The chain links TRBV20-1 to TRBJ2-1, with 16 bases aligning to TRBD2. V gave up 6 bases and J gave up 7 bases; unmatched junction bases: 6. Germline V gene sequence: CDR1 DFQATT, CDR2 SNEGSKA (reference sequence). CDR3 length: 15 residues. The CDR3 DNA sequence: TGCAGTGCAAGGGGGACTAGCGGGAGGGGGAATGAGCAGTTCTTC. Translating gives CSARGTSGRGNEQFF.

The chain is built from TRBV12-3 or TRBV12-4 and TRBJ1-5; no definite D call. This CDR3 spans 13 amino acids. Trimming took 2 bases from V and 2 from J, leaving 4 bases between them. The DNA of the CDR3 is TGTGCCAGCAGTTTAACAGGCAATCAGCCCCAGCATTTT. Protein product: CASSLTGNQPQHF.

J is TRBJ1-2 and V is TRBV6-5, with a tentative D call TRBD1 (6 bases). This CDR3 is built from 19 residues. Germline CDR1 is MNHEY and CDR2 is SVGAGI. The germline V and J ends were trimmed by 0 bases and 6 bases, with 26 bases remaining between them. The CDR3 DNA is TGTGCCAGCAGTTACTCGTTGACAGGAGGACGTTTGGGTTCTAATGGCTACACCTTC. This translates into CASSYSLTGGRLGSNGYTF.

The rearrangement uses TRBV6-5 and TRBJ2-7, with 8 bases identical to TRBD1. J was trimmed by 5 bases and V by 6 bases; bases with no gene match: 6. Germline V CDR1 and CDR2: MNHEY, SVGAGI. There are 13 residues in the CDR3. CDR3 residues: CASSRRTGNEQYV. The CDR3 coding sequence is TGTGCCAGCAGCAGGCGGACAGGGAACGAGCAGTACGTC.

The sample holds a few counts of this clonotype. The J gene is TRBJ2-7, the V gene TRBV13; D ambiguous. Germline lookup yields CDR1 PRHDT and CDR2 FYEKMQ (reference sequence). The CDR3 is made up of 13 amino acids. V gave up 0 bases and J gave up 7 bases, with 10 bases separating them. The DNA of the CDR3 is TGTGCCAGCAGCTTAGGCGATGTCGGGGAGCAGTACTTC. Translated, it gives CASSLGDVGEQYF.

This chain joins TRBV16 and TRBJ1-6; a weak D match, TRBD1 (6 bases). The ends were cut back, 2 bases at V and 4 bases at J, with 6 bases in the middle. This CDR3 contains 14 residues. From germline, CDR1 is KGHSY and CDR2 FQNENV. The CDR3 nucleotides are TGTGCCAGCAGCCAAACAGGGTATAATTCACCCCTCCACTTT. It specifies CASSQTGYNSPLHF. The entire variable domain, with the rest obtained from reference TRBV16 and TRBJ1-6, is as follows: GEEVAQTPKHLVRGEGQKAKLYCAPIKGHSYVFWYQQVLKNEFKFLISFQNENVFDETGMPKERFSAKCLPNSPCSLEIQATKLEDSAVYFCASSQTGYNSPLHFGNGTRLTVT.

A single count supports this clonotype. The V and J genes are TRBV30 and TRBJ2-7, with 8 bases that match TRBD1. CDR3 length equals 13 residues. CDR1 and CDR2 (germline): GTSNPN, SVGIG (reference sequence). J gave up 2 bases and V 0 bases, and 0 bases lay outside the gene matches. DNA for the CDR3: TGTGCCTGGAGTGTGACAGGGGCCTACGAGCAGTACGTC. Translation: CAWSVTGAYEQYV.

The chain uses TRBV4-3 and TRBJ2-1, with D hard to call. The V end lost 2 bases, the J end lost 6 bases, and 11 bases lay between the germline ends. This CDR3 spans 14 amino acids. In germline, CDR1 is LGHNA, CDR2 YSLEER. In DNA, the CDR3 is TGCGCCAGCAGCCAACCCGCTGAGAGCAATGAGCAGTTCTTC. Protein: CASSQPAESNEQFF.

This clonotype came up a few times. The chain couples TRBV29-1 to TRBJ2-1; 11 positions match TRBD2. Looked up from germline, CDR1 is SQVTM and CDR2 is ANQGSEA. V was clipped by 6 bases and J by 7 bases; unmatched bases: 8. The CDR3 loop spans 14 amino acids. The CDR3 DNA sequence: TGCAGCGTCCTCGGACTAGCGGGCCTAAATGAGCAGTTCTTC. This sequence encodes CSVLGLAGLNEQFF.

The V and J genes are TRBV12-3 or TRBV12-4 and TRBJ2-3; 12 nucleotides agree with TRBD2. The junction had 8 bases not matched to a gene; V was cut back by 5 bases and J by 5 bases. The length of the CDR3 is 16 residues. The CDR3 region is CASSPRTSGTEDTQYF. The CDR3 DNA reads TGTGCCAGCAGTCCCCGGACTAGCGGGACGGAAGATACGCAGTATTTT.

This sequence joins TRBV25-1 and TRBJ2-1; D ambiguous. The CDR3 covers 14 residues. In germline, CDR1 is MGHDK, CDR2 SYGVNS. V dropped 0 bases and J dropped 4 bases, with 7 bases sitting between them. CDR3 sequence reads: CASSEYSMYNEQFF. CDR3 nucleotide sequence: TGTGCCAGCAGTGAATATTCGATGTACAATGAGCAGTTCTTC.

V usage is TRBV21-1 and J usage is TRBJ2-7. TRBV21-1 is reported as a pseudogene. CDR3 length: 13 residues. The CDR3 region has the DNA TGTGCCAGCAGCAAAGAGACGGATCCCGAGCAGTACGTC. Protein: CASSKETDPEQYV.

The chain has TRBV9 and TRBJ2-1, with 7 bases matching TRBD1. CDR1 is SGDLS, CDR2 YYNGEE, per germline. The V gene end was trimmed by 0 bases and the J gene end by 0 bases; junction bases not matched to a gene: 6. The CDR3 loop spans 17 amino acids. The CDR3 reads CASSVGGGSGSYNEQFF. CDR3 sequence (DNA): TGTGCCAGCAGCGTAGGAGGGGGCTCCGGCTCCTACAATGAGCAGTTCTTC.